This TCR beta chain emerged from a study of T cell responses to AZD1222 COVID-19 vaccine. Germline V gene data show CDR1 as SGHVS and CDR2 as FQNEAQ. The ends were cut back, 5 bases at V and 1 base at J, with 11 bases in the middle. This CDR3 comprises 14 residues. Only in-frame clones appear in the TCRdb table, and some are missing; sequencing was by immunoSEQ multiplex PCR. Counted here are some 130,000 clones, 85% to 95% occurring once; the ten biggest clones make up approximately 7%. The chain has TRBV7-8 and TRBJ1-1; D gene uncertain. This receptor was identified in an adult who received the AZD1222 COVID-19 vaccine. The source material was peripheral blood, sampled 28 days after the second AZD1222 dose. DNA for the CDR3: TGTGCCAGCAGCCGACTTGGAGGGAACACTGAAGCTTTCTTT. It translates to CASSRLGGNTEAFF.